These 24 T cell receptor beta chains came from one sample sequenced in a study of T-cell reconstitution after alpha-beta-depleted transplantation in children. The library targeted TCRbeta and was prepared with unique molecular identifiers. TCRdb ran MiXCR on the PCR reads and lists one entry per CDR3 protein. The sample gives roughly 240,000 distinct CDR3 sequences, around 8% of which show up once; approximately 6.3% is in the top ten. This specimen consisted of PBMCs, mostly from graft donor cells, obtained 180 days after TCRalphabeta/CD19-depleted stem cell transplant. The receptors stem from a male patient younger than 18 who had a stem cell transplant for acute lymphoblastic leukemia, so the T cells may come from the graft donor.

The chain couples TRBV5-6 to TRBJ2-7, with 12 bases identical to TRBD2. This CDR3 has 18 amino acids. Germline V gene data show CDR1 as SGHDT and CDR2 as YYEEEE. V shed 5 bases and J 2 bases; nucleotides not matched to a gene: 14. CDR3 nucleotides: TGTGCCAGCAGACCGCTAGCGGGAGGGGCCCCCGACCCCTACGAGCAGTACTTC. Translated, it gives CASRPLAGGAPDPYEQYF.

CDR3 protein: CASSLVSGRRFNEQFF. The CDR3 DNA reads TGTGCCAGCAGCTTAGTAAGCGGGAGAAGATTTAACGAGCAGTTCTTC. The chain couples TRBV7-2 to TRBJ2-1, with 8 bases that match TRBD2. V trimming: 1 base; J trimming: 10 bases; junction bases outside the gene matches: 12. CDR1 SGHTA and CDR2 FQGNSA come from the germline V gene. CDR3 length equals 16 residues.

The sample holds many counts of this clonotype. The chain links TRBV6-5 to TRBJ2-5, with D perhaps assigned TRBD1 or TRBD2 (6 bases each). Trimming took off 2 bases at V and 4 bases at J, with 11 bases between the two ends. Germline V CDR1 and CDR2: MNHEY, SVGAGI. This CDR3 region has 14 residues. As DNA, the CDR3 is TGTGCCAGCAGTTACGGGGGGCGGGTAGAGACCCAGTACTTC. This gives the protein CASSYGGRVETQYF.

This clonotype was recorded at least ten times. The chain carries TRBV7-9 and TRBJ2-2, with a tentative D call TRBD2 (6 bases). V lost 5 bases and J 4 bases, leaving 17 bases between the germline ends. CDR1 is SEHNR, CDR2 FQNEAQ, per germline (reference sequence). The CDR3 consists of 16 residues. CDR3 protein: CASSIQRARGTGELFF. The CDR3 coding sequence is TGTGCCAGCAGCATCCAGCGGGCCCGGGGCACCGGGGAGCTGTTTTTT.

This clonotype was picked up many times. The V gene is TRBV5-5, the J gene TRBJ2-1, with D maybe TRBD1 (6 bases). Trimming stripped 2 bases from V and 7 bases from J, with 7 bases between. This CDR3 region has 12 residues. Per germline, CDR1 SGHKS and CDR2 YYEKEE (reference sequence). CDR3 region: CASSFTGNEQFF. The CDR3 coding sequence is TGTGCCAGCAGCTTTACAGGGAATGAGCAGTTCTTC.

There are many counts of this clonotype. V is TRBV5-1 and J is TRBJ2-7; 9 nucleotides match TRBD1. Germline V gene lookup returns CDR1 SGHRS and CDR2 YFSETQ. The CDR3 consists of 13 residues. Trimming cost V 4 bases and J 7 bases; bases outside gene matches: 6. CDR3 coding DNA: TGCGCCAGCAGCGTACAGGGGGCTGGTGAGCAGTACTTC. Its protein product is CASSVQGAGEQYF.

This chain links TRBV14 with TRBJ2-2, with 7 nucleotides matching TRBD1. The CDR3 totals 15 residues. Trimming at V came to 2 bases and at J to 4 bases, leaving 4 bases not matched to a gene. CDR1 is SGHDN and CDR2 is FVKESK in the germline V gene. The CDR3 is CASSQITGVTGELFF. CDR3 in DNA: TGTGCCAGCAGCCAAATTACAGGGGTCACCGGGGAGCTGTTTTTT.

A note on this clonotype: A much larger clone sits a single nucleotide away, making a read error possible. This sequence joins TRBV7-9 and TRBJ1-5; D might be TRBD1 (5 bases). V shed 2 bases and J shed 2 bases, with 13 bases lying between them. CDR3 length equals 16 residues. CDR1 is SEHNR, CDR2 FQNEAQ, per germline (reference sequence). The CDR3 here is CASSLWAGSGNQPQHF. The CDR3 DNA sequence: TGTGCCAGCAGCTTATGGGCAGGGTCGGGCAATCAGCCCCAGCATTTT.

This clonotype was picked up many times. V is TRBV20-1 and J is TRBJ2-3, with 11 positions matching TRBD2. The V and J ends lost 1 base and 0 bases, in that order; junction bases with no gene match: 15. Germline V CDR1 and CDR2: DFQATT, SNEGSKA (reference sequence). This CDR3 contains 20 residues. Here the CDR3 reads CSARAPLGLAGGASTDTQYF. CDR3 in DNA: TGCAGTGCTAGAGCGCCTTTAGGGCTAGCGGGGGGCGCTAGCACAGATACGCAGTATTTT.

J is TRBJ2-7 and V is TRBV13; 7 nucleotides agree with TRBD2. Trimming cost V 5 bases and J 2 bases; bases outside gene matches: 6. CDR1 is PRHDT and CDR2 is FYEKMQ in the germline V gene (reference sequence). This CDR3 region has 14 residues. CDR3 sequence reads: CASSRTRGAYEQYF. The CDR3 nucleotides are TGTGCCAGCAGCCGGACTAGAGGGGCCTACGAGCAGTACTTC.

This clonotype was seen repeatedly, ten times or more. The genes are TRBV28 and TRBJ1-5, with 7 positions matching TRBD1. Germline CDR1 reads MDHEN; CDR2 reads SYDVKM. CDR3 length equals 14 residues. J was trimmed by 4 bases and V by 4 bases; bases with no gene match: 4. CDR3 sequence (DNA): TGTGCCAGCAGTTCGGACAGGCCTAATCAGCCCCAGCATTTT. This gives the protein CASSSDRPNQPQHF.

This clonotype has at least ten counts. The chain combines TRBV28 with TRBJ2-3; no clear D gene. The CDR3 runs to 12 residues. V gave up 6 bases and J gave up 3 bases, with 7 bases separating them. Per the germline V gene, CDR1 is MDHEN and CDR2 is SYDVKM. CDR3 sequence (DNA): TGTGCCAGCAGCTACGGAACAGATACGCAGTATTTT. Protein sequence: CASSYGTDTQYF.

This clonotype was observed at least ten times. This sequence joins TRBV6-5 and TRBJ1-5, with D unclear. This CDR3 is built from 14 residues. CDR1 MNHEY and CDR2 SVGAGI come from the germline V gene. The germline V and J ends were trimmed by 6 bases and 2 bases, with 11 bases remaining between them. CDR3 loop: CASSFGRGNQPQHF. CDR3 DNA sequence: TGTGCCAGCAGCTTCGGTCGGGGCAATCAGCCCCAGCATTTT.

This clonotype was seen at least ten times. The rearrangement joins TRBV7-2 to TRBJ2-5, with a tentative D call TRBD2 (5 bases). The V end lost 6 bases, the J end lost 5 bases, and 19 bases lay between the germline ends. The CDR3 runs to 15 residues. The germline V gene encodes CDR1 SGHTA and CDR2 FQGNSA. CDR3 protein: CASSQRLARPETQYF. DNA for the CDR3: TGTGCCAGCAGTCAAAGGCTAGCCAGGCCGGAGACCCAGTACTTC.

The V call is TRBV20-1, the J call TRBJ2-7, with TRBD1 as a possible D gene (6 bases). This CDR3 has 13 residues. Trimming pared 4 bases from V and 4 bases from J, leaving 14 bases between. From germline, CDR1 is DFQATT and CDR2 SNEGSKA (reference sequence). CDR3 loop: CSAIVVTGYEQYF. As DNA, the CDR3 is TGCAGTGCTATAGTAGTGACAGGATACGAGCAGTACTTC.

This clonotype was seen at least ten times. The V and J genes are TRBV5-1 and TRBJ2-3; D may be TRBD1 (6 bases). Germline lookup yields CDR1 SGHRS and CDR2 YFSETQ. The length of the CDR3 is 13 residues. V dropped 3 bases and J dropped 3 bases, with 8 bases sitting between them. CDR3 protein: CASSYRETDTQYF. Written as DNA, the CDR3 is TGCGCCAGCAGCTACAGGGAGACAGATACGCAGTATTTT. Combining the CDR3 with reference TRBV5-1 and TRBJ2-3 gives the whole variable domain KAGVTQTPRYLIKTRGQQVTLSCSPISGHRSVSWYQQTPGQGLQFLFEYFSETQRNKGNFPGRFSGRQFSNSRSEMNVSTLELGDSALYLCASSYRETDTQYFGPGTRLTVL.

This clonotype was picked up many times. The rearrangement uses TRBV10-1 and TRBJ2-7; D perhaps matches TRBD2 (5 bases). V was trimmed by 2 bases and J by 7 bases, leaving 9 bases between them. The CDR3 totals 12 residues. Looked up from germline, CDR1 is WNHNN and CDR2 is SYGVQD (reference sequence). As DNA, the CDR3 is TGCGCCAGCAGTGAGATTTCGGGGGAGCAGTACTTC. This encodes CASSEISGEQYF.

The table lists this clonotype with many counts. V is TRBV7-2 and J is TRBJ2-3, with 9 bases identical to TRBD2. The CDR3 consists of 16 residues. The germline V gene encodes CDR1 SGHTA and CDR2 FQGNSA. V gave up 5 bases and J gave up 4 bases; unmatched junction bases: 10. CDR3: CASSPGAGGAADTQYF. CDR3 coding DNA: TGTGCCAGCAGCCCGGGGGCGGGGGGGGCGGCAGATACGCAGTATTTT.

In its sample, this clonotype was seen many times. V gene TRBV29-1 combines with J gene TRBJ2-3; maybe TRBD2 (5 bases). V lost 0 bases and J lost 1, with 11 bases in between. CDR3 length equals 15 residues. Germline CDR1 is SQVTM and CDR2 is ANQGSEA. As DNA, the CDR3 is TGCAGCGTTGAAGATCATGGACTTCGCACAGATACGCAGTATTTT. Its translation: CSVEDHGLRTDTQYF.

This clonotype was observed many times. At one boundary the junction diverges from the germline segment, which might be a read error. The chain links TRBV28 to TRBJ2-5, with a tentative D call TRBD2 (6 bases). The CDR3 totals 10 residues. Germline CDR1 and CDR2: MDHEN and SYDVKM. The chain's CDR3 is CASGPGLIFF. CDR3 bases: TGTGCCAGCGGACCGGGACTGATCTTCTTC.

This clonotype was detected many times. The V and J genes are TRBV6-2 or TRBV6-3 and TRBJ2-5; 8 nucleotides agree with TRBD2. After removal of 6 bases from V and 1 base from J, the junction contained 13 bases not matched to a gene. The CDR3 loop spans 17 amino acids. Germline loops: CDR1 MNHEY, CDR2 SVGEGT. The CDR3 reads CASSWGSARGAQETQYF. The DNA for the CDR3 is TGTGCCAGCAGCTGGGGATCAGCGCGGGGGGCCCAAGAGACCCAGTACTTC.

This clonotype occurred many times. V is TRBV20-1 and J is TRBJ2-7; D not certain. V gave up 4 bases and J gave up 2 bases, with 12 bases separating them. The CDR3 sequence is 13 residues long. Germline assignment: CDR1 DFQATT and CDR2 SNEGSKA (reference sequence). DNA of the CDR3: TGCAGTGCTAATTCCGACCGCACCTACGAGCAGTACTTC. Protein: CSANSDRTYEQYF.

Many counts were recorded for this clonotype. The chain carries TRBV5-1 and TRBJ2-3; D not resolved. From germline, CDR1 is SGHRS and CDR2 YFSETQ. Trimming stripped 4 bases from V and 0 bases from J, with 9 bases between. This CDR3 spans 14 amino acids. CDR3 in amino acids: CASSVQVSTDTQYF. CDR3 nucleotide sequence: TGCGCCAGCAGCGTCCAGGTTAGCACAGATACGCAGTATTTT.

This clonotype was detected ten times or more. The chain links TRBV7-9 to TRBJ2-7; the match to TRBD1 covers 9 bases. Germline V gene sequence: CDR1 SEHNR, CDR2 FQNEAQ (reference sequence). V shed 2 bases, J shed 6 bases, and the junction held 5 bases outside the gene matches. This CDR3 region has 14 residues. CDR3 bases: TGTGCCAGCAGCTTACCGACAGGGGGTGGCGAGCAGTACTTC. Protein sequence: CASSLPTGGGEQYF. The full variable domain, rest sourced from reference TRBV7-9 and TRBJ2-7, is DTGVSQNPRHKITKRGQNVTFRCDPISEHNRLYWYRQTLGQGPEFLTYFQNEAQLEKSRLLSDRFSAERPKGSFSTLEIQRTEQGDSAMYLCASSLPTGGGEQYFGPGTRLTVT.